Each of the 7 T cell receptor beta chains below was sequenced from the same sample in a study of T cell repertoires in cytomegalovirus infection. A single record per CDR3 protein comes from TCRdb applying MiXCR to the reads. This table holds 450,000 to 600,000 distinct CDR3 sequences, about 11% found once. Source material: PBMCs. The source of these receptors is a human donor in good health (CMV status not recorded). Some clones in this sample may be carry-over from other donors' samples.

This clonotype was seen more than once but under ten times. The chain uses TRBV6-1 and TRBJ2-3; 7 nucleotides align to TRBD2. The CDR3 is 16 residues long. The V segment lost 5 bases and the J segment 0 bases; nucleotides outside the gene matches: 8. Germline CDR1 reads MNHNS; CDR2 reads SASEGT. The CDR3 loop is CASSSLAIPSTDTQYF. CDR3 DNA sequence: TGTGCCAGCAGTTCACTAGCGATACCTAGCACAGATACGCAGTATTTT.

The table lists this clonotype with many counts. The V gene is TRBV7-9, the J gene TRBJ1-4; no definite D call. Trimming left V 0 bases short and J 3 bases short, with 5 bases between. The length of the CDR3 is 14 residues. Germline V gene data show CDR1 as SEHNR and CDR2 as FQNEAQ (reference sequence). CDR3 in DNA: TGTGCCAGCAGCTTAGCGGAACCTAATGAAAAACTGTTTTTT. It specifies CASSLAEPNEKLFF.

V is TRBV2 and J is TRBJ1-2; the D is unclear. This CDR3 spans 14 amino acids. Germline assignment: CDR1 SNHLY and CDR2 FYNNEI. Trimming cost V 7 bases and J 0 bases, with 12 bases left between them. As DNA, the CDR3 is TGTGCCAGCACGGAGACAACCGCTAACTATGGCTACACCTTC. This translates into CASTETTANYGYTF. The complete variable domain, with remaining parts taken from reference TRBV2 and TRBJ1-2, reads EPEVTQTPSHQVTQMGQEVILRCVPISNHLYFYWYRQILGQKVEFLVSFYNNEISEKSEIFDDQFSVERPDGSNFTLKIRSTKLEDSAMYFCASTETTANYGYTFGSGTRLTVV.

This clonotype has a count of ten or more. The chain is built from TRBV28 and TRBJ2-1; 13 bases align to TRBD2. The junction had 8 bases not matched to a gene; V was cut back by 3 bases and J by 9 bases. CDR1 MDHEN and CDR2 SYDVKM come from the germline V gene. The CDR3 totals 16 residues. In DNA form, the CDR3 reads TGTGCCAGCAGTTTCCTCGGACTAGCGGGAGTTGCTGAGCAGTTCTTC. This gives the protein CASSFLGLAGVAEQFF.

This clonotype was counted many times. J is TRBJ2-7 and V is TRBV7-2; 7 bases fit TRBD1. Germline lookup yields CDR1 SGHTA and CDR2 FQGNSA. V lost 4 bases and J lost 3; bases outside the gene matches: 6. There are 14 residues in the CDR3. The chain's CDR3 is CASSYRRQGYEQYF. CDR3 bases: TGTGCCAGCAGCTACCGCCGACAGGGCTACGAGCAGTACTTC.

This clonotype appeared a few times. This chain joins TRBV14 and TRBJ1-1, with D unclear. Germline V gene data show CDR1 as SGHDN and CDR2 as FVKESK. Trimming cost V 5 bases and J 2 bases, with 9 bases left between them. The CDR3 contains 13 residues. CDR3 sequence (DNA): TGTGCCAGCAGCTCCACGACTAACACTGAAGCTTTCTTT. Translating gives CASSSTTNTEAFF.

On this clonotype: It may be a read error: a sequence one base away is much more abundant. The rearrangement uses TRBV20-1 and TRBJ2-4; 8 positions match TRBD2. Per germline, CDR1 DFQATT and CDR2 SNEGSKA (reference sequence). This CDR3 is 15 amino acids long. Trimming at V came to 3 bases and at J to 3 bases, leaving 7 bases not matched to a gene. The CDR3 DNA sequence: TGCAGTGCTAGGAGGGTAGCGGGGTTCAAAAACATTCAGTACTTC. This translates into CSARRVAGFKNIQYF.